This T cell receptor (beta chain) originates from a study of T cell responses to AZD1222 COVID-19 vaccine (dated by TCRdb to about 2021). In terms of the full investigation: A total of approximately 240 trial participants underwent TCR sequencing, of whom some 210 received two doses of AZD1222 and some 25 received two doses of the MenACWY control vaccine. Trial participants were enrolled into age subgroups of 18-55, 56-69 and 70-plus years, which contained approximately 150, 28 and 58 TCR-sequenced participants, respectively. Paper-wide results and their limitations: Conclusions about previously exposed vaccinees were limited because only six or seven AZD1222 recipients were SARS-CoV-2 seropositive at baseline. The 56-69-year group was small, and its depth increase did not reach significance, likely because of low power. Participants were mostly white British and included more females than males, and it was suggested by the authors that clonal diversity may have been underestimated. After two AZD1222 doses, spike-specific TCR breadth and depth were significantly higher than at day 0 and than in MenACWY recipients. Reportedly, almost half of the unique spike-specific TCRs recognized epitopes lying outside the regions that are mutated in the B.1.351 and B.1.1.7 variants. CD4 TCRs associated with the vaccine covered the entire spike protein, and the dominant responses were in regions 160-218 and 743-854. Because no day 14 peak-response samples were available, repertoires were characterized only after the peak T cell response.

The CDR3 regions of human TCRbeta chains were analyzed by immunosequencing. In the source study's methods: Repertoire TCRs were matched against a reference library of SARS-CoV-2-specific TCRs generated with the MIRA antigen-specificity platform. Breadth meant the fraction of unique TCRs that were SARS-CoV-2-associated, whereas depth meant the fraction of total T cells that were SARS-CoV-2-associated. Using the MIRA data, every spike-specific TCR was mapped to the spike region that the TCR reacted to and assigned to either a CD4 or a CD8 class. Log10-transformed breadth and depth values were compared by one-way ANOVA with Sidak's multiple comparisons tests. TCRdb holds this immuneACCESS table with in-frame rearrangements only. Some clones are missing; in checked studies, unresolved V genes explain under half, and the rest has no known cause. V, J and clone size were drawn from that table, and D and trimming were deduced from the DNA. The sample data list 90,000 to 120,000 clones, and about 85% of these were observed just once. The ten top clones hold roughly 2.5% of the sample.

With regard to this clone: Its target antigen remains unknown. The input lacks base qualities; no much larger clone sits a single base away.

Taken from cysteine to phenylalanine, the CDR3 has 16 residues. Only CDR3 DNA remains: 48 bases, in frame from the first base. The germline V end is reduced by 5 bases and the J end by 5 bases; junction bases left unmatched: 8. Based on the germline V gene, the CDR1 and CDR2 sequences are KGHSH and LQKENI. The sample's time point label, decoded: about 28 days (+/-7) after the second vaccine dose. AZD1222 recipients given second doses at about 4 weeks or at about 12 weeks were pooled, since spike-specific TCR depth and breadth were not found to differ between the two schedules. The vaccinee samples were drawn from two UK trials, COV001 and COV002, one of which was a single-blind randomized controlled phase 2/3 trial testing AZD1222 (ChAdOx1 nCoV-19) in healthy adults. For TCRbeta chain sequencing, PBMC samples were collected from trial participants at day 0 and at day 28 after the second dose.

The sequencing used peripheral blood, collected 28 days after the second AZD1222 dose. The chain links TRBV18 with TRBJ2-5, with 13 central nucleotides matching TRBD2. This TCR was recovered from an adult who received the AZD1222 COVID-19 vaccine. The DNA reads as follows: TGTGCCAGCTCATCCCTGGGACTAGCGGGACGGGAGACCCAGTACTTC. This translates into CASSSLGLAGRETQYF.